The 25 T cell receptor beta chains below all came from one sample that was sequenced in a study of cytomegalovirus exposure and HLA in healthy donors. Amplification used 60 Vbeta primers and 13 Jbeta primers. Sequencing used immunoSEQ multiplex PCR; TCRdb keeps in-frame clones, though not all of them. The sample includes approximately 190,000 clones, around 83% of them seen just once. The sequenced sample was PBMCs. All receptors come from a man aged 35 to 55 in good health and CMV-seropositive.

The genes are TRBV11-2 and TRBJ2-7, with TRBD1 matching 8 bases. The CDR3 has 13 residues. V dropped 3 bases and J dropped 5; count of bases not matched to a gene: 3. CDR1 is SGHAT, CDR2 FQNNGV, per germline. CDR3 DNA: TGTGCCAGCAGCTTGGACAGGGAAGACGAGCAGTACTTC. Protein: CASSLDREDEQYF.

V usage is TRBV5-1 and J usage is TRBJ2-7, with D perhaps TRBD1 (6 bases). Germline assignment: CDR1 SGHRS and CDR2 YFSETQ. The CDR3 consists of 17 residues. V lost 4 bases, J lost 3 bases, and 23 bases lay in between. CDR3 residues: CASSPTTGTLRVYEQYF. Here the CDR3 DNA reads TGCGCCAGCAGCCCTACCACAGGGACCCTCCGGGTCTACGAGCAGTACTTC.

This chain links TRBV6-4 with TRBJ1-1; D remains ambiguous. V lost 0 bases, J lost 3 bases, and 5 bases lay in between. Germline V gene sequence: CDR1 MRHNA, CDR2 SNTAGT. The CDR3 runs to 13 residues. DNA of the CDR3: TGTGCCAGCAGTGACTCCAGTTACACTGAAGCTTTCTTT. Its translation: CASSDSSYTEAFF.

This clone occurred once. This rearrangement joins TRBV5-4 to TRBJ2-1; 7 positions agree with TRBD1. J lost 4 bases, V lost 2 bases, and 6 bases had no gene match. Germline V gives CDR1 SGHNT, CDR2 YYREEE (reference sequence). The CDR3 is made up of 15 amino acids. This CDR3 is CASSFTGTAYNEQFF. The CDR3 nucleotides read TGTGCCAGCAGCTTTACCGGGACAGCTTACAATGAGCAGTTCTTC.

The J gene is TRBJ2-5, the V gene TRBV5-4; 7 bases match TRBD1. J gave up 7 bases and V 6 bases, and 12 bases lay outside the gene matches. Germline V lookup: CDR1 SGHNT, CDR2 YYREEE (reference sequence). CDR3 length: 14 residues. Here the CDR3 DNA reads TGTGCCAGCAACGACAGGGTCGGCCTGAGGACCCAGTACTTC. This translates into CASNDRVGLRTQYF.

The chain links TRBV11-2 to TRBJ2-3, with D possibly being TRBD2 (6 bases). The CDR3 is 14 amino acids. The germline gives CDR1 SGHAT, CDR2 FQNNGV. The V end lost 4 bases, the J end lost 3 bases, and 11 bases lay between the germline ends. CDR3 sequence: CASSSNRETDTQYF. CDR3 bases: TGTGCCAGCAGCTCTAACCGGGAGACAGATACGCAGTATTTT.

This clone was seen only once. In DNA, the CDR3 is TGTGCCAGCAGCTTAGACGGGAGGGCCGAGGAGACCCAGTACTTC. Protein: CASSLDGRAEETQYF. J is TRBJ2-5 and V is TRBV7-7; the match to TRBD2 covers 8 bases. The CDR3 consists of 15 residues. V was clipped by 1 base and J by 5 bases; unmatched bases: 6. Germline CDR1 and CDR2: SSHAT and FNYEAQ (reference sequence).

This clone appeared a single time. The genes are TRBV19 and TRBJ2-1; 8 bases are a match to TRBD2. The CDR3 contains 17 residues. Germline loops: CDR1 LNHDA, CDR2 SQIVND (reference sequence). The V and J ends lost 3 bases and 0 bases, in that order; junction bases with no gene match: 7. CDR3 bases: TGTGCCAGTAGTATCCCACCCGGGAGGGTCTCCTACAATGAGCAGTTCTTC. Its translation: CASSIPPGRVSYNEQFF.

The chain has TRBV9 and TRBJ2-7; D perhaps matches TRBD2 (7 bases). Deletions cut 0 bases from V and 7 bases from J, with 14 bases between. The CDR3 is made up of 14 amino acids. The germline V gene encodes CDR1 SGDLS and CDR2 YYNGEE. DNA for the CDR3: TGTGCCAGCAGCGTAGTCGGGGGAGGGGGTGAGCAGTACTTC. The encoded protein is CASSVVGGGGEQYF. The full variable domain, with the rest looked up from reference TRBV9 and TRBJ2-7, is DSGVTQTPKHLITATGQRVTLRCSPRSGDLSVYWYQQSLDQGLQFLIQYYNGEERAKGNILERFSAQQFPDLHSELNLSSLELGDSALYFCASSVVGGGGEQYFGPGTRLTVT.

The chain joins TRBV9 to TRBJ2-5; TRBD2 aligns across 8 bases. The length of the CDR3 is 16 residues. Germline CDR1 reads SGDLS; CDR2 reads YYNGEE. J gave up 5 bases and V 0 bases, and 9 bases lay outside the gene matches. CDR3 sequence reads: CASSVAGSGGSETQYF. The CDR3 DNA sequence: TGTGCCAGCAGCGTAGCGGGCAGCGGGGGTTCCGAGACCCAGTACTTC.

The chain links TRBV7-9 to TRBJ2-7; D remains unclear. V dropped 5 bases and J dropped 4 bases, with 6 bases sitting between them. The CDR3 totals 11 residues. The germline V gene encodes CDR1 SEHNR and CDR2 FQNEAQ (reference sequence). The CDR3 sequence is CASSPRYEQYF. DNA of the CDR3: TGTGCCAGCAGCCCTAGATACGAGCAGTACTTC.

The chain employs TRBV18 and TRBJ2-3; D is unresolved. The germline V gene encodes CDR1 KGHSH and CDR2 LQKENI. The CDR3 is 15 amino acids. V lost 6 bases, J lost 4 bases, and 17 bases lay in between. The CDR3 DNA reads as TGTGCCAGCTCCCATATCAAAACAGCCCCAGATACGCAGTATTTT. This codes for CASSHIKTAPDTQYF.

The sample holds a few counts of this clone. This sequence joins TRBV7-9 and TRBJ1-2; the D gene is possibly TRBD1 (5 bases). The V gene's germline CDR1 is SEHNR and CDR2 FQNEAQ (reference sequence). The length of the CDR3 is 14 residues. Trimming removed 5 bases at V and 4 bases at J, with 14 bases between. Written as DNA, the CDR3 is TGTGCCAGCAGCGGCCGGGACGGGAGCTATGGCTACACCTTC. This gives the protein CASSGRDGSYGYTF.

J is TRBJ1-2 and V is TRBV7-9; D unclear. This CDR3 region has 13 residues. Deletions cut 0 bases from V and 8 bases from J, with 10 bases between. CDR1 and CDR2 from the germline V gene are SEHNR and FQNEAQ (reference sequence). The CDR3 loop reads CASSLARLEGYTF. The CDR3 nucleotides are TGTGCCAGCAGCTTAGCGAGGCTTGAAGGCTACACCTTC.

V gene TRBV27 combines with J gene TRBJ2-7, with 10 bases matching TRBD2. This CDR3 contains 20 residues. CDR1 and CDR2 from the germline V gene are MNHEY and SMNVEV (reference sequence). V shed 2 bases and J 5 bases; nucleotides not matched to a gene: 21. CDR3 in DNA: TGTGCCAGCAGTTTAGGTACCCCGACTAGCGGGCGAACCCGCGCGAACGAGCAGTACTTC. Translated: CASSLGTPTSGRTRANEQYF.

As for this clone: One end of the junction is discordant with germline, which a read error may explain. The CDR3 sequence: CASGQGRSGANGLTF. The CDR3 nucleotides read TGTGCCAGCGGACAGGGAAGATCTGGGGCCAACGGCCTGACTTTC. The gene calls are TRBV7-8 and TRBJ2-6; 8 bases agree with TRBD1. This CDR3 is 15 amino acids long. The germline V gene encodes CDR1 SGHVS and CDR2 FQNEAQ.

The J gene is TRBJ2-7, the V gene TRBV4-1; TRBD2 is a possible D gene (6 bases). Looked up from germline, CDR1 is MGHRA and CDR2 is YSYEKL. The CDR3 loop spans 16 amino acids. Trimming left V 1 base short and J 4 bases short, with 17 bases between. This CDR3 reads CASSQGSGRSLYEQYF. CDR3 nucleotide sequence: TGCGCCAGCAGCCAAGGATCCGGGAGAAGTTTGTACGAGCAGTACTTC.

The V call is TRBV6-6, the J call TRBJ1-1; D possibly corresponds to TRBD1 (6 bases). Germline assignment: CDR1 MNHNY and CDR2 SVGAGI (reference sequence). The CDR3 is made up of 13 amino acids. V lost 5 bases, J lost 5 bases, and 12 bases lay in between. The CDR3: CASSGTGLTEAFF. The CDR3 DNA reads as TGTGCCAGCAGTGGAACAGGGTTGACTGAAGCTTTCTTT.

The V gene is TRBV5-8, the J gene TRBJ2-2; no clear D gene. The CDR3 is made up of 15 amino acids. Germline V gene lookup returns CDR1 SGHTS and CDR2 YDEGEE. With 4 bases removed from V and 3 bases from J, the gap between germline ends came to 13 bases. The DNA of the CDR3 is TGTGCCAGCAGCCCTGGCTTACGGGACACCGGGGAGCTGTTTTTT. Translation: CASSPGLRDTGELFF. Full variable domain (missing parts from reference TRBV5-8 and TRBJ2-2): EAGVTQSPTHLIKTRGQQATLRCSPISGHTSVYWYQQALGLGLQFLLWYDEGEERNRGNFPPRFSGRQFPNYSSELNVNALELEDSALYLCASSPGLRDTGELFFGEGSRLTVL.

This chain joins TRBV19 and TRBJ2-5; 9 nucleotides agree with TRBD1. CDR3 length: 16 residues. The germline CDR1 and CDR2 sequences are LNHDA and SQIVND (reference sequence). The J segment lost 7 bases and the V segment lost 5 bases, leaving 14 bases of the junction unmatched. CDR3 loop: CASSLGYRGQFPTQYF. The DNA of the CDR3 is TGTGCCAGTAGTCTAGGGTACAGGGGGCAATTCCCGACCCAGTACTTC.

V gene TRBV4-3 combines with J gene TRBJ1-5; D may be TRBD1 (5 bases). CDR1 is LGHNA and CDR2 is YSLEER in the germline V gene. This CDR3 comprises 17 residues. V shed 0 bases and J shed 1 base, with 13 bases lying between them. Written as DNA, the CDR3 is TGCGCCAGCAGCCAAGACTATTACAGGATAAGCAATCAGCCCCAGCATTTT. It encodes CASSQDYYRISNQPQHF.

The J gene is TRBJ2-5, the V gene TRBV5-4; 7 bases are a match to TRBD1. The tail of the sequence fits TRBJ2-7 better, so the J call may be wrong. The CDR3 runs 15 residues. Germline CDR1 and CDR2: SGHNT and YYREEE (reference sequence). The CDR3 nucleotides read TGTGCCAGCAGCTTGGAACGACAGGGATCCTACGAGCAGTACTTC. Its protein product is CASSLERQGSYEQYF.

The chain links TRBV10-3 to TRBJ2-7; tentative D call: TRBD2 (6 bases). The CDR3 is 14 residues long. Trimming shortened V by 0 bases and J by 3 bases, and 9 bases separated the two germline ends. CDR1 and CDR2 from the germline V gene are ENHRY and SYGVKD. The CDR3 protein is CAISESGTFYEQYF. The CDR3, as DNA: TGTGCCATCAGTGAGTCCGGGACTTTCTACGAGCAGTACTTC.

The chain uses TRBV10-3 and TRBJ1-5, with a weak D call TRBD1 (6 bases). V dropped 0 bases and J dropped 9 bases, with 30 bases sitting between them. The CDR3 totals 20 residues. Looked up from germline, CDR1 is ENHRY and CDR2 is SYGVKD. CDR3 sequence reads: CAISESPTVSGTLQSGPQHF. CDR3 in DNA: TGTGCCATCAGTGAGTCTCCGACGGTTTCCGGGACATTACAAAGCGGGCCCCAGCATTTT.

The chain links TRBV29-1 to TRBJ2-7; tentative D call: TRBD2 (7 bases). V lost 2 bases to trimming and J lost 2 bases, with 16 bases between them. CDR1 is SQVTM and CDR2 is ANQGSEA in the germline V gene. This CDR3 contains 15 residues. CDR3 region: CSVELRRGGTYEQYF. CDR3 coding DNA: TGCAGCGTTGAACTCAGGAGGGGGGGGACCTACGAGCAGTACTTC.